The entry that follows covers one T cell receptor beta chain sequence. This sample stems from a study of blood T cell repertoires in COVID-19. About the study: Whether acute or convalescent, the COVID-19 samples came from the United States, Italy and Spain. T cells, B-cell-depleted T cells, or PBMCs provided the cDNA or gDNA that served as material.

Methods used by the authors: The authors estimated nucleated cell counts from reference gene primer amplification. TCRdb's table, derived via immunoSEQ multiplex PCR, lists solely in-frame clones and lacks some. V, J and clone size are taken as reported in that table, and D and trimming were inferred from the DNA itself. This sample carries 310,000 or so clones, around 91% of them seen once, and the ten largest clones take about 1.7%. Per the germline V gene, CDR1 is MNHNS and CDR2 is SASEGT. CDR3 size: 14 residues. Deletions cut 3 bases from V and 2 bases from J, with 11 bases between. This clonotype was sampled from a woman in her late teens or twenties with acute COVID-19. The chain has TRBV6-1 and TRBJ2-7, with D possibly matching TRBD1 (5 bases). Sequenced input: PBMCs or T cells enriched from blood (not recorded which). CDR3 in amino acids: CASSDFQGTYEQYF. The CDR3 nucleotides read TGTGCCAGCAGTGATTTTCAGGGAACCTACGAGCAGTACTTC.